This T cell receptor (beta chain) stems from a study of T cell responses to AZD1222 COVID-19 vaccine. Repertoires were generated with immunoSEQ multiplex PCR, while TCRdb's copy carries only in-frame clones and drops some. The sample includes about 210,000 clones, approximately 94% of them seen just once. The length of the CDR3 is 16 residues. Germline V CDR1 and CDR2: SGHRS, YFSETQ. Trimming took 4 bases from V and 6 from J; bases not matched to a gene: 11. Whole-study findings and limits: Nearly half of the spike-specific TCRs reportedly recognize variant regions that carry no mutations. Regions 160-218 and 743-854 dominated among vaccine-associated CD4 TCRs spanning spike.

This clone has a single count. Its antigen is undetermined. This TCR derives from an adult who received the MenACWY meningococcal vaccine as a control. This chain uses TRBV5-1 with TRBJ2-3, with 10 bases fitting TRBD2. The sample was peripheral blood, taken 28 days after the second dose of the MenACWY control vaccine. CDR3 protein: CASSRSGGAVPDTQYF. The CDR3 nucleotides are TGCGCCAGCAGCCGGAGCGGGGGGGCGGTCCCCGATACGCAGTATTTT. The whole variable domain, remainder taken from reference TRBV5-1 and TRBJ2-3, is KAGVTQTPRYLIKTRGQQVTLSCSPISGHRSVSWYQQTPGQGLQFLFEYFSETQRNKGNFPGRFSGRQFSNSRSEMNVSTLELGDSALYLCASSRSGGAVPDTQYFGPGTRLTVL.